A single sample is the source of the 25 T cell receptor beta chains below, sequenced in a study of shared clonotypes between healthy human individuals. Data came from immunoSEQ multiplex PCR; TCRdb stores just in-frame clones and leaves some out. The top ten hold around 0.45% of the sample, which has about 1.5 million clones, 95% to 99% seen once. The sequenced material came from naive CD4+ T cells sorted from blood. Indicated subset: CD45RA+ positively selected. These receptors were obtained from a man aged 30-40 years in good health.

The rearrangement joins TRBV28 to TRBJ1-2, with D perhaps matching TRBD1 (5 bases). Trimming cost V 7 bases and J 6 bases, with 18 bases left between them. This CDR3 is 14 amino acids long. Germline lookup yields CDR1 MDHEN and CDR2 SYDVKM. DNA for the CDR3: TGTGCCAGCATACCCGGGGGGAGGAGGAATGGCTACACCTTC. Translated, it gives CASIPGGRRNGYTF.

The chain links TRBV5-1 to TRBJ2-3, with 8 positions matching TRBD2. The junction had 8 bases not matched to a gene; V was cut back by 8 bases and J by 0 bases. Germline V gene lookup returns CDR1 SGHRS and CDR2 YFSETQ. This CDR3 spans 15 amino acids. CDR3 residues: CASLLTSGSTDTQYF. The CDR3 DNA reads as TGCGCCAGTCTACTCACTAGCGGAAGCACAGATACGCAGTATTTT.

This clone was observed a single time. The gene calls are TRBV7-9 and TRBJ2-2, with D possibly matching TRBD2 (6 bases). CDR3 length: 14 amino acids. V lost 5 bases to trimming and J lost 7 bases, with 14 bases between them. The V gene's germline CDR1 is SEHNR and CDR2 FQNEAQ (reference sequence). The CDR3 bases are TGTGCCAGCAGCCGCTACCTGGGGGGCGGGGAGCTGTTTTTT. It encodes CASSRYLGGGELFF.

CDR3: CASSRRGLAQFQETQYF. CDR3 nucleotides: TGTGCCAGCAGCCGAAGAGGACTAGCGCAATTCCAAGAGACCCAGTACTTC. V gene TRBV7-8 combines with J gene TRBJ2-5, with 9 bases identical to TRBD2. There are 17 residues in the CDR3. V trimming: 5 bases; J trimming: 1 base; junction bases outside the gene matches: 11. Germline V gene data show CDR1 as SGHVS and CDR2 as FQNEAQ.

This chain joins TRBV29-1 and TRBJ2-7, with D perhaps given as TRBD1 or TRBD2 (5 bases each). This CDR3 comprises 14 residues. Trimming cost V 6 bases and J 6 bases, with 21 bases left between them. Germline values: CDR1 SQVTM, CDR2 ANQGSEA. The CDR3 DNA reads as TGCAGCGTCGTGAAAGGGGACCGCCTACTCGAGCAGTACTTC. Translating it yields CSVVKGDRLLEQYF.

The CDR3 here is CASSLPTGVNTEAFF. The CDR3 coding sequence is TGTGCCAGCAGCTTGCCGACAGGGGTGAACACTGAAGCTTTCTTT. This chain joins TRBV5-4 and TRBJ1-1, with TRBD1 identical over 8 bases. This CDR3 has 15 amino acids. Trimming at V came to 1 base and at J to 0 bases, leaving 2 bases not matched to a gene. From germline, CDR1 is SGHNT and CDR2 YYREEE (reference sequence).

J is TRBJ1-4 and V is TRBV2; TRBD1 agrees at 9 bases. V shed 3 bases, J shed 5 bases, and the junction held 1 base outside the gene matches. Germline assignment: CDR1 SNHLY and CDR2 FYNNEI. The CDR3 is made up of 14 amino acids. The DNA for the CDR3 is TGTGCCAGCAGTGACGGGACAGGGAATGAAAAACTGTTTTTT. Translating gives CASSDGTGNEKLFF.

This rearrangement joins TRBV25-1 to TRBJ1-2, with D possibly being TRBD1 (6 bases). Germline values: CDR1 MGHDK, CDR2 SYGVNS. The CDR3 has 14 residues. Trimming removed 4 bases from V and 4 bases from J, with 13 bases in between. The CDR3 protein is CASSARDTSYGYTF. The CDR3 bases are TGTGCCAGCAGTGCCCGGGACACCAGCTATGGCTACACCTTC.

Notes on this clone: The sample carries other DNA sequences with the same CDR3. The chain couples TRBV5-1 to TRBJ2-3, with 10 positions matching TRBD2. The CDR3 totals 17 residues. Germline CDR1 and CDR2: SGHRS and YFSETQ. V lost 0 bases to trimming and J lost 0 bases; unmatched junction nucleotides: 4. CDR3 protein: CASSLVLAGVSTDTQYF. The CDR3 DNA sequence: TGCGCCAGCAGCTTGGTGCTAGCGGGAGTGAGCACAGATACGCAGTATTTT. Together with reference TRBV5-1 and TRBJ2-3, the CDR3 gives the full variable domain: KAGVTQTPRYLIKTRGQQVTLSCSPISGHRSVSWYQQTPGQGLQFLFEYFSETQRNKGNFPGRFSGRQFSNSRSEMNVSTLELGDSALYLCASSLVLAGVSTDTQYFGPGTRLTVL.

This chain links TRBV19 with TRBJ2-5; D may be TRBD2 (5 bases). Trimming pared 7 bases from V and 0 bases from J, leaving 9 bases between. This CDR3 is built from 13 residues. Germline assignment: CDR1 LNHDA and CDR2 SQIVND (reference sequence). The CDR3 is CASKGAYQETQYF. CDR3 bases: TGTGCCAGTAAGGGAGCGTACCAAGAGACCCAGTACTTC. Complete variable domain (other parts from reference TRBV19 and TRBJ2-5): DGGITQSPKYLFRKEGQNVTLSCEQNLNHDAMYWYRQDPGQGLRLIYYSQIVNDFQKGDIAEGYSVSREKKESFPLTVTSAQKNPTAFYLCASKGAYQETQYFGPGTRLLVL.

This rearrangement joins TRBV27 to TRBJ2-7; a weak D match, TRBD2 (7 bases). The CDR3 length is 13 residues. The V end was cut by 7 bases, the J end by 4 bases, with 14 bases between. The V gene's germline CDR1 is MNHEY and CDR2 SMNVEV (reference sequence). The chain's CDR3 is CASKAGAMYEQYF. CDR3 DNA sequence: TGTGCCAGCAAGGCGGGGGCGATGTACGAGCAGTACTTC.

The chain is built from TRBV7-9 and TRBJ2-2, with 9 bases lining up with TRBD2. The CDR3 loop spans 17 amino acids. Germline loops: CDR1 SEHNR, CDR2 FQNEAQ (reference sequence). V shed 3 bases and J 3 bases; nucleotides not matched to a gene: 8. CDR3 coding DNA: TGTGCCAGCAGCTTCGTTAGCGGGAGCTCGTACACCGGGGAGCTGTTTTTT. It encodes CASSFVSGSSYTGELFF.

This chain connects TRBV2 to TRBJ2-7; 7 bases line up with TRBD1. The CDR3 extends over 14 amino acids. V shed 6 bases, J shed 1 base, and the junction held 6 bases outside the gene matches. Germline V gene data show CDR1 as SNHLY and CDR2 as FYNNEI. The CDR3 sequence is CASRAQGWSYEQYF. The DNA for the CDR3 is TGTGCCAGCAGAGCACAGGGGTGGTCCTACGAGCAGTACTTC.

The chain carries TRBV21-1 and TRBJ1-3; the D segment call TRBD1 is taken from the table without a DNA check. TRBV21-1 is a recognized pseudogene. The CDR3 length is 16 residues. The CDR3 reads CASSKETGTGPNTIYF. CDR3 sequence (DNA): TGTGCCAGCAGCAAAGAAACAGGGACAGGGCCAAACACCATATATTTT.

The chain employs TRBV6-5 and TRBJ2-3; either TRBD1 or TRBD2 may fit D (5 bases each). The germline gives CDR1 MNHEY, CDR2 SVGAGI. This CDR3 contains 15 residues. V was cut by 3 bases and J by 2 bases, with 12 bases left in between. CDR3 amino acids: CASSYTGLATDTQYF. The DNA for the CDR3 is TGTGCCAGCAGTTATACGGGGCTAGCCACAGATACGCAGTATTTT.

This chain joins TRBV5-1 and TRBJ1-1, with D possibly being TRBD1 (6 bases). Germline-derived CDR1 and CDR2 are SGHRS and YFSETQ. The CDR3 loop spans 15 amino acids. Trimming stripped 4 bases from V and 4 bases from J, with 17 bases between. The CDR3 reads CASSATGKIGTEAFF. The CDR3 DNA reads TGCGCCAGCAGCGCTACAGGGAAGATAGGCACTGAAGCTTTCTTT. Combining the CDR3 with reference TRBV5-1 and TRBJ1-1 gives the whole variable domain KAGVTQTPRYLIKTRGQQVTLSCSPISGHRSVSWYQQTPGQGLQFLFEYFSETQRNKGNFPGRFSGRQFSNSRSEMNVSTLELGDSALYLCASSATGKIGTEAFFGQGTRLTVV.

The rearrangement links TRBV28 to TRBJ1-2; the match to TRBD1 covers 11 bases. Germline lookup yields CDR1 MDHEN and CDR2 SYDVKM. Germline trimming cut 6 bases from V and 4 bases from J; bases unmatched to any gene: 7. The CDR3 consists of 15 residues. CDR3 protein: CASRMTDRGLYGYTF. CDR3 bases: TGTGCCAGCAGAATGACGGACAGGGGGCTCTATGGCTACACCTTC.

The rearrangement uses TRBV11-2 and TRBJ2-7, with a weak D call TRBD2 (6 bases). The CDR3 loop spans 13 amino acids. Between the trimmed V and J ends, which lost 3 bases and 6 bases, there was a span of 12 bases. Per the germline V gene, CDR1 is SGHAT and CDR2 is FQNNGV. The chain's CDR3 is CASSFGGGAEQYF. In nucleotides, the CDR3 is TGTGCCAGCAGCTTCGGCGGCGGGGCCGAGCAGTACTTC.

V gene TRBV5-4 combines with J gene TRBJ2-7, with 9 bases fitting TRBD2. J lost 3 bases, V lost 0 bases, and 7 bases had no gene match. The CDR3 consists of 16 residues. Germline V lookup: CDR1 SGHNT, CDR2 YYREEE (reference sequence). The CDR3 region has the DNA TGTGCCAGCAGCTTGGGGGGTAGCGGGAGAGACTACGAGCAGTACTTC. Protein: CASSLGGSGRDYEQYF.

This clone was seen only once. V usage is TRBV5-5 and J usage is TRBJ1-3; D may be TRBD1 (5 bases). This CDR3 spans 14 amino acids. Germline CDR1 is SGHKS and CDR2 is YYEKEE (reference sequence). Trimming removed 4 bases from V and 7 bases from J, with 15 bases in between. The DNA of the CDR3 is TGTGCCAGCAGCCTCGCCGGGTCAGGGAACACCATATATTTT. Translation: CASSLAGSGNTIYF.

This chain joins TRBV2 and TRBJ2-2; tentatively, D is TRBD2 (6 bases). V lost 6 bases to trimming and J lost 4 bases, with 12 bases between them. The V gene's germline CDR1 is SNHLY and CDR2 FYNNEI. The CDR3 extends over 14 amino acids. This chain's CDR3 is CASRGGILTGELFF. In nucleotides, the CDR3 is TGTGCCAGCAGGGGCGGGATCCTCACCGGGGAGCTGTTTTTT.

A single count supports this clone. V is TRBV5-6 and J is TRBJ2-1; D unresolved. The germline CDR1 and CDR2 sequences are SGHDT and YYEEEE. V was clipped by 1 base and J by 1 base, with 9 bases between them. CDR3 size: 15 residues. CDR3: CASSLQAGSYNEQFF. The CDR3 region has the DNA TGTGCCAGCAGCTTGCAAGCTGGATCCTACAATGAGCAGTTCTTC.

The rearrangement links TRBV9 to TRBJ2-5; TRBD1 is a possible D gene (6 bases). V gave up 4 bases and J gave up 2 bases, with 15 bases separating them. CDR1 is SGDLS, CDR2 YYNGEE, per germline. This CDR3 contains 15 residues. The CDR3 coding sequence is TGTGCCAGCAGCCCAGACCTTGGACAGCAAGAGACCCAGTACTTC. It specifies CASSPDLGQQETQYF.

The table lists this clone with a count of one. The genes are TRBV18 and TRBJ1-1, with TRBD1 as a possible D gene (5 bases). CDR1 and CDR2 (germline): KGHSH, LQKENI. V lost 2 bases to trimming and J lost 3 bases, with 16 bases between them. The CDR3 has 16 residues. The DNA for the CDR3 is TGTGCCAGCTCACCAGCGAGTAGGCAGGGAGACACTGAAGCTTTCTTT. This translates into CASSPASRQGDTEAFF.

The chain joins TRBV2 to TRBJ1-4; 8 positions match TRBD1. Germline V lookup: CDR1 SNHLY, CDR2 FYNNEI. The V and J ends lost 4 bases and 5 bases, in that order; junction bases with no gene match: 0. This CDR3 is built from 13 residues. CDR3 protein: CASSGQGNEKLFF. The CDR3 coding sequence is TGTGCCAGCAGTGGACAGGGGAATGAAAAACTGTTTTTT.